The 27 T cell receptor beta chains below were found in one sample sequenced in a study of T cell repertoires in cytomegalovirus infection. TCRdb re-derived calls from the reads in MiXCR, one entry per CDR3 protein. The data show some 500,000 distinct CDR3 sequences, about 33% seen once. What these receptors recognize is not known. The specimen comprised cultured PBMCs, sampled from culture after CMV antigen stimulation. These TCRs come from a human donor in good health (CMV status not recorded). Some clones in this sample may be carry-over from other donors' samples.

The chain recombines TRBV7-6 with TRBJ2-5; D uncertain. Germline V gene sequence: CDR1 SGHVS, CDR2 FNYEAQ. V was cut by 7 bases and J by 1 base, with 13 bases left in between. CDR3 size: 14 residues. This CDR3 reads CASTRLGGQETQYF. CDR3 sequence (DNA): TGTGCCAGCACCCGCCTCGGCGGCCAAGAGACCCAGTACTTC.

A few counts support this clonotype. The rearrangement joins TRBV6-2 or TRBV6-3 to TRBJ2-7, with D perhaps matching TRBD2 (5 bases). V gave up 0 bases and J gave up 5 bases, with 17 bases separating them. Per germline, CDR1 MNHEY and CDR2 SVGEGT. The CDR3 has 16 residues. CDR3 DNA sequence: TGTGCCAGCAGTTACTCGACGGCGGGTCAACCCCACGAGCAGTACGTC. Protein sequence: CASSYSTAGQPHEQYV.

The rearrangement uses TRBV19 and TRBJ2-3, with TRBD1 matching over 7 bases. V dropped 7 bases and J dropped 4; count of bases not matched to a gene: 8. The V gene's germline CDR1 is LNHDA and CDR2 SQIVND (reference sequence). This CDR3 is built from 14 residues. This chain's CDR3 is CASTETGVADTQYF. CDR3 DNA sequence: TGTGCCAGTACGGAAACAGGGGTAGCAGATACGCAGTATTTT. The variable domain in full, with the rest retrieved from reference TRBV19 and TRBJ2-3, is DGGITQSPKYLFRKEGQNVTLSCEQNLNHDAMYWYRQDPGQGLRLIYYSQIVNDFQKGDIAEGYSVSREKKESFPLTVTSAQKNPTAFYLCASTETGVADTQYFGPGTRLTVL.

This clonotype was counted a few times. The chain recombines TRBV7-9 with TRBJ2-7, with no clear D. Between the trimmed V and J ends, which lost 1 base and 7 bases, there was a span of 11 bases. CDR3 length: 13 amino acids. The germline V gene encodes CDR1 SEHNR and CDR2 FQNEAQ (reference sequence). In nucleotides, the CDR3 is TGTGCCAGCAGCTTAGTCAGCGATGGAGAGCAGTACGTC. Translated, it gives CASSLVSDGEQYV.

At least ten counts were recorded for this clonotype. The chain employs TRBV6-8 and TRBJ2-2; 8 nucleotides line up with TRBD2. Per germline, CDR1 MNHGY and CDR2 SAAAGT. The V segment lost 0 bases and the J segment 6 bases; nucleotides outside the gene matches: 9. The CDR3 runs to 17 residues. CDR3 sequence: CASSYSRFSGISGELFF. In nucleotides, the CDR3 is TGTGCCAGCAGTTACTCGAGATTTAGCGGGATTTCCGGGGAGCTGTTTTTT.

This clonotype was counted many times. V and J are TRBV7-2 and TRBJ2-2; D is ambiguous. Germline V lookup: CDR1 SGHTA, CDR2 FQGNSA. V was cut by 6 bases and J by 6 bases, with 17 bases left in between. The CDR3 extends over 15 amino acids. CDR3 nucleotide sequence: TGTGCCAGCAGGCGTCCGGGTCCAAGTCCCGGGGAGCTGTTTTTT. Encoded protein: CASRRPGPSPGELFF. Full variable domain (missing parts from reference TRBV7-2 and TRBJ2-2): GAGVSQSPSNKVTEKGKDVELRCDPISGHTALYWYRQSLGQGLEFLIYFQGNSAPDKSGLPSDRFSAERTGGSVSTLTIQRTQQEDSAVYLCASRRPGPSPGELFFGEGSRLTVL.

This rearrangement joins TRBV6-2 or TRBV6-3 to TRBJ2-7; 9 positions agree with TRBD1. Germline values: CDR1 MNHEY, CDR2 SVGEGT. This CDR3 is built from 15 residues. Trimming took 4 bases from V and 7 from J; bases not matched to a gene: 11. Here the CDR3 reads CASSSPGQGRFEQYV. The CDR3 bases are TGTGCCAGCAGTTCGCCGGGACAGGGAAGGTTTGAGCAGTACGTC.

This clonotype appeared a single time. The chain couples TRBV7-2 to TRBJ2-7; tentative D call: TRBD1 (6 bases). The CDR3 is 18 residues long. Trimming left V 1 base short and J 0 bases short, with 19 bases between. Germline CDR1 reads SGHTA; CDR2 reads FQGNSA. CDR3 sequence (DNA): TGTGCCAGCAGCTTAGTAAATACACTTCCAGGGGTCTCCTACGAGCAGTACTTC. Translating it yields CASSLVNTLPGVSYEQYF.

Many counts were recorded for this clonotype. The chain uses TRBV6-2 or TRBV6-3 and TRBJ2-7; no definite D call. This CDR3 contains 16 residues. Germline CDR1 and CDR2: MNHEY and SVGEGT. Trimming shortened V by 2 bases and J by 2 bases, and 16 bases separated the two germline ends. In DNA, the CDR3 is TGTGCCAGCAGTTACGCGCCTTGGAATCTTCCCTACGAGCAGTACTTC. Translating gives CASSYAPWNLPYEQYF.

The chain uses TRBV11-2 and TRBJ2-7; 7 bases fit TRBD2. The J segment lost 3 bases and the V segment lost 6 bases, leaving 5 bases of the junction unmatched. Germline assignment: CDR1 SGHAT and CDR2 FQNNGV. The CDR3 sequence is 13 residues long. The CDR3 DNA reads as TGTGCCAGCAGTTCCCTAGCGGACTACGAGCAGTACGTC. Its protein product is CASSSLADYEQYV.

The chain is built from TRBV6-2 or TRBV6-3 and TRBJ2-1, with D possibly being TRBD2 (5 bases). Germline lookup yields CDR1 MNHEY and CDR2 SVGEGT. This CDR3 is 15 amino acids long. Trimming removed 3 bases at V and 1 base at J, with 10 bases between. In nucleotides, the CDR3 is TGTGCCAGCAGTTATTCCGGGATTTCCTACAATGAGCAGTTCTTC. It codes for CASSYSGISYNEQFF.

This clonotype occurred a few times. This chain links TRBV12-3 or TRBV12-4 with TRBJ2-7; D remains unclear. This CDR3 spans 15 amino acids. V was trimmed by 6 bases and J by 0 bases, leaving 15 bases between them. The CDR3 DNA sequence: TGTGCCAGCAGCCAATACTCAGGTCTCTCCTACGAGCAGTACTTC. Its protein is CASSQYSGLSYEQYF.

This clonotype was detected a few times. V usage is TRBV7-2 and J usage is TRBJ2-5; 7 bases match TRBD1. In germline, CDR1 is SGHTA, CDR2 FQGNSA. V lost 0 bases to trimming and J lost 0 bases; unmatched junction nucleotides: 4. This CDR3 is 16 amino acids long. This CDR3 reads CASSLALTGDQETQYF. CDR3 sequence (DNA): TGTGCCAGCAGCTTAGCCCTTACAGGGGACCAAGAGACCCAGTACTTC.

Many counts were recorded for this clonotype. The chain carries TRBV6-2 or TRBV6-3 and TRBJ2-2; no clear D gene. Germline values: CDR1 MNHEY, CDR2 SVGEGT. Trimming left V 4 bases short and J 0 bases short, with 0 bases between. The CDR3 length is 12 residues. CDR3 nucleotides: TGTGCCAGCAGTTCGAACACCGGGGAGCTGTTTTTT. Its translation is CASSSNTGELFF.

In this sample, this clonotype turned up many times. Mismatch with germline at one junction end may stem from a read error. The chain links TRBV7-2 to TRBJ2-3; D perhaps matches TRBD2 (5 bases). Germline CDR1 reads SGHTA; CDR2 reads FQGNSA. The CDR3 consists of 14 residues. The CDR3: CASSLGSSKDTQYF. The CDR3 nucleotides read TGTGCCAGCAGCTTAGGCTCTAGCAAAGATACGCAGTATTTT.

This clonotype has more than one count but fewer than ten. This sequence joins TRBV12-5 and TRBJ2-2; 10 nucleotides match TRBD1. The CDR3 runs 16 residues. Germline V CDR1 and CDR2: LGHNT, FRNRAP. Losses at the gene ends were 4 bases for V and 4 bases for J; bases not matched to a gene: 6. The CDR3 bases are TGTGCTAGTGGTTCCCCGGGACAGGGGTCCACCGGGGAGCTGTTTTTT. The encoded protein is CASGSPGQGSTGELFF.

The genes are TRBV12-3 or TRBV12-4 and TRBJ2-7; the D call may be TRBD1 or TRBD2 (6 bases each). The CDR3 has 13 amino acids. V was cut by 2 bases and J by 7 bases, with 12 bases left in between. The CDR3 coding sequence is TGTGCCAGCAGTTTACTAGGGGGAGGAGAGCAGTACGTC. The encoded protein is CASSLLGGGEQYV.

Ten or more counts support this clonotype. The chain couples TRBV7-2 to TRBJ2-7, with 8 bases aligning to TRBD1. This CDR3 spans 15 amino acids. The V gene's germline CDR1 is SGHTA and CDR2 FQGNSA. After removal of 4 bases from V and 7 bases from J, the junction contained 12 bases not matched to a gene. The CDR3, as DNA: TGTGCCAGCAGCTCCGAACCGACACAGGGGGGAGAGCAGTACGTC. Its protein is CASSSEPTQGGEQYV.

This clonotype was observed a handful of times. The V and J genes are TRBV11-2 and TRBJ2-5, with D possibly being TRBD2 (5 bases). Germline V CDR1 and CDR2: SGHAT, FQNNGV. V was clipped by 4 bases and J by 0 bases, with 6 bases between them. The CDR3 consists of 13 residues. This CDR3 reads CASSSGNQETQYF. The CDR3 DNA sequence: TGTGCCAGCAGCTCCGGGAACCAAGAGACCCAGTACTTC.

V usage is TRBV19 and J usage is TRBJ1-5, with TRBD1 matching 10 bases. This CDR3 is 16 amino acids long. Germline CDR1 and CDR2: LNHDA and SQIVND (reference sequence). Trimming removed 4 bases from V and 7 bases from J; junction bases left unmatched: 10. The CDR3 region is CASSTPGQGTKQPQHF. The CDR3 DNA is TGTGCCAGTAGTACCCCGGGACAGGGGACGAAACAGCCCCAGCATTTT. Full variable domain (remainder filled in from reference TRBV19 and TRBJ1-5): DGGITQSPKYLFRKEGQNVTLSCEQNLNHDAMYWYRQDPGQGLRLIYYSQIVNDFQKGDIAEGYSVSREKKESFPLTVTSAQKNPTAFYLCASSTPGQGTKQPQHFGDGTRLSIL.

The rearrangement links TRBV28 to TRBJ2-1; D gene ambiguous. The V gene lost 5 bases and the J gene lost 9 bases, with 17 bases spanning the gap. CDR1 and CDR2 from the germline V gene are MDHEN and SYDVKM. This CDR3 contains 14 residues. CDR3 sequence: CASSPHTIKGEQFF. CDR3 nucleotide sequence: TGTGCCAGCAGTCCCCACACCATAAAGGGTGAGCAGTTCTTC.

The V gene is TRBV5-1, the J gene TRBJ2-3; 10 bases are a match to TRBD2. The CDR3 length is 16 residues. Looked up from germline, CDR1 is SGHRS and CDR2 is YFSETQ. J was trimmed by 4 bases and V by 0 bases; bases with no gene match: 5. Here the CDR3 reads CASSLALAGVADTQYF. The CDR3, as DNA: TGCGCCAGCAGCTTGGCGCTAGCGGGAGTCGCAGATACGCAGTATTTT. The complete variable domain, with remaining parts taken from reference TRBV5-1 and TRBJ2-3, reads KAGVTQTPRYLIKTRGQQVTLSCSPISGHRSVSWYQQTPGQGLQFLFEYFSETQRNKGNFPGRFSGRQFSNSRSEMNVSTLELGDSALYLCASSLALAGVADTQYFGPGTRLTVL.

This clonotype was counted ten times or more. This chain uses TRBV7-2 with TRBJ2-3, with unresolved D. Germline CDR1 is SGHTA and CDR2 is FQGNSA. Trimming stripped 1 base from V and 1 base from J, with 9 bases between. This CDR3 is built from 15 residues. CDR3 in amino acids: CASSLDSGGTDTQYF. CDR3 sequence (DNA): TGTGCCAGCAGCTTAGACTCCGGTGGCACAGATACGCAGTATTTT. Using reference TRBV7-2 and TRBJ2-3 for the parts outside the CDR3, the full variable domain is GAGVSQSPSNKVTEKGKDVELRCDPISGHTALYWYRQSLGQGLEFLIYFQGNSAPDKSGLPSDRFSAERTGGSVSTLTIQRTQQEDSAVYLCASSLDSGGTDTQYFGPGTRLTVL.

This clonotype was observed at least ten times. The chain links TRBV11-2 to TRBJ1-2, with D uncertain. Looked up from germline, CDR1 is SGHAT and CDR2 is FQNNGV. Trimming cost V 0 bases and J 4 bases, with 3 bases left between them. The CDR3 extends over 12 amino acids. CDR3: CASSLDVYGYTF. CDR3 in DNA: TGTGCCAGCAGCTTAGACGTCTATGGCTACACCTTC.

The CDR3 is CASSYSPPGQGNSPLHF. In DNA form, the CDR3 reads TGTGCCAGCAGTTACTCGCCCCCGGGACAGGGAAATTCACCCCTCCACTTT. V and J are TRBV6-5 and TRBJ1-6, with TRBD1 matching over 9 bases. Per germline, CDR1 MNHEY and CDR2 SVGAGI. The V and J ends lost 0 bases and 7 bases, in that order; junction bases with no gene match: 7. The length of the CDR3 is 17 residues.

This chain uses TRBV19 with TRBJ2-1, with no clear D. V lost 3 bases and J lost 9, with 15 bases in between. Germline assignment: CDR1 LNHDA and CDR2 SQIVND (reference sequence). This CDR3 is built from 14 residues. CDR3 residues: CASSIVVPGSEQFF. The CDR3 coding sequence is TGTGCCAGTAGTATCGTTGTACCCGGGTCTGAGCAGTTCTTC.

This clonotype was detected only once. J is TRBJ2-5 and V is TRBV5-4; D is uncertain. In germline, CDR1 is SGHNT, CDR2 YYREEE (reference sequence). The CDR3 contains 15 residues. The V end was cut by 4 bases, the J end by 0 bases, with 13 bases between. CDR3 sequence reads: CASSRQNLDQETQYF. The CDR3 bases are TGTGCCAGCAGCCGCCAAAATCTCGACCAAGAGACCCAGTACTTC.